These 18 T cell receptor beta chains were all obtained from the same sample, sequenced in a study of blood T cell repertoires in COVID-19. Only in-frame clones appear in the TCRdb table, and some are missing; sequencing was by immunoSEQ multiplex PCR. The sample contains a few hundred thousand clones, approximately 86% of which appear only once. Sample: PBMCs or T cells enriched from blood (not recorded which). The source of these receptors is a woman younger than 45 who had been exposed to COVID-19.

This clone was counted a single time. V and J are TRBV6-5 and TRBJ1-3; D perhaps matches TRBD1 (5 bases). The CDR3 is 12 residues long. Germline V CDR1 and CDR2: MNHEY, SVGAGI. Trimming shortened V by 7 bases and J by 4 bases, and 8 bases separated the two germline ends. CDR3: CASTNRGNTIYF. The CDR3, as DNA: TGTGCCAGCACCAACAGGGGAAACACCATATATTTT.

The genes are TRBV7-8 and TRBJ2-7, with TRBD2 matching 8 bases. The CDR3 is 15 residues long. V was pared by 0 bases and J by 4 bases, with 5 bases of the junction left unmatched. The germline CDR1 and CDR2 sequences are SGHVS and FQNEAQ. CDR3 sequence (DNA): TGTGCCAGCAGCTTAGCTCTTTCGGGGGGGTACGAGCAGTACTTC. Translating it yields CASSLALSGGYEQYF.

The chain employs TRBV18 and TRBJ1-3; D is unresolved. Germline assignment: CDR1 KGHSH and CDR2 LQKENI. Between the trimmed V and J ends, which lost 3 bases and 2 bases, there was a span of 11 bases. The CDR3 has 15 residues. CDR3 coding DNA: TGTGCCAGCTCACCCGGGGATGAGGCTGGAAACACCATATATTTT. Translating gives CASSPGDEAGNTIYF.

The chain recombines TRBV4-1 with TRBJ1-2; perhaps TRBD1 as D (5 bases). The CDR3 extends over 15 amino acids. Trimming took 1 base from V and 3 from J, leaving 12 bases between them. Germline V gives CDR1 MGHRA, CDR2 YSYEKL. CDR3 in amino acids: CASSQGRGKDYGYTF. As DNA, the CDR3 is TGCGCCAGCAGCCAAGGTAGGGGTAAGGACTATGGCTACACCTTC.

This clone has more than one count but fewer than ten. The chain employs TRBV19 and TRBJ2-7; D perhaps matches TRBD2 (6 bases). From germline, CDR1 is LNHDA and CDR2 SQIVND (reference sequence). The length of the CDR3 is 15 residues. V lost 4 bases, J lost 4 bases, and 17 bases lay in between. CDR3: CASSRGAGNSYEQYF. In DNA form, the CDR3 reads TGTGCCAGTAGTAGGGGCGCGGGGAACTCTTACGAGCAGTACTTC.

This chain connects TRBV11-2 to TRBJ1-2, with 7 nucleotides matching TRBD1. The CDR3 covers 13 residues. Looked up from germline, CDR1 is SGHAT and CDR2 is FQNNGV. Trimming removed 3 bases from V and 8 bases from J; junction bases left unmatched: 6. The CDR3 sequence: CASSFKTGFGYTF. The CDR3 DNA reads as TGTGCCAGCAGCTTCAAGACAGGGTTCGGCTACACCTTC.

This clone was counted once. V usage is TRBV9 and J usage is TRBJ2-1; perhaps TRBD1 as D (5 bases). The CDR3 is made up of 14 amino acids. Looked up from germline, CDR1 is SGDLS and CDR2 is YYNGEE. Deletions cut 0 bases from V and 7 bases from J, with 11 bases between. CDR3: CASSVVSGPNEQFF. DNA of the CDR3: TGTGCCAGCAGCGTAGTCTCAGGGCCGAATGAGCAGTTCTTC. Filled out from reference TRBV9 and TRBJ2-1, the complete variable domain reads DSGVTQTPKHLITATGQRVTLRCSPRSGDLSVYWYQQSLDQGLQFLIQYYNGEERAKGNILERFSAQQFPDLHSELNLSSLELGDSALYFCASSVVSGPNEQFFGPGTRLTVL.

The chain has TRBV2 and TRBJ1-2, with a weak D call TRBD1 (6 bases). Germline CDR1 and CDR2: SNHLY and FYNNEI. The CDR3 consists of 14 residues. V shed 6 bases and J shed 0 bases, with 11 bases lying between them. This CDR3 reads CASSRDTTNYGYTF. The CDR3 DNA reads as TGTGCCAGCAGCCGGGACACTACTAACTATGGCTACACCTTC.

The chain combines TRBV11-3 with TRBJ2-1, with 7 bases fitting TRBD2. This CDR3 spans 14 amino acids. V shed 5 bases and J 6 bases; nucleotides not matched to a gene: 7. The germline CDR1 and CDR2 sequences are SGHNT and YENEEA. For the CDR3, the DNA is TGTGCCAGCAGCCTCAGGACTAGGCCCAATGAGCAGTTCTTC. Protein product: CASSLRTRPNEQFF.

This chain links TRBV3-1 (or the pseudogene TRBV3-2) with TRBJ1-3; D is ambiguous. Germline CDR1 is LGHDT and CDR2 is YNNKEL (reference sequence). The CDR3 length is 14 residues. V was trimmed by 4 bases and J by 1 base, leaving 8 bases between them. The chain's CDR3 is CASSRAGSGNTIYF. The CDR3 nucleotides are TGTGCCAGCAGCCGTGCGGGGTCTGGAAACACCATATATTTT.

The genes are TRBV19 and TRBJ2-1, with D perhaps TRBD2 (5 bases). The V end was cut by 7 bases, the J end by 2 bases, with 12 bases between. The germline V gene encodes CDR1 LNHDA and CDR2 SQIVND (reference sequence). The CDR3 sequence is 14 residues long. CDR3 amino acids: CASKERSAYNEQFF. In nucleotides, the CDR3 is TGTGCCAGTAAGGAGCGGTCGGCCTACAATGAGCAGTTCTTC.

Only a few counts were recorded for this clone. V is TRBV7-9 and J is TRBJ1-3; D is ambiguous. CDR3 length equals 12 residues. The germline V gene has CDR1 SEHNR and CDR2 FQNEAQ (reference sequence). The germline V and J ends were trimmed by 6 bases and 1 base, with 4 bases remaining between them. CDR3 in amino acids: CASRESGNTIYF. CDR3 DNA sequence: TGTGCCAGCAGAGAGTCTGGAAACACCATATATTTT.

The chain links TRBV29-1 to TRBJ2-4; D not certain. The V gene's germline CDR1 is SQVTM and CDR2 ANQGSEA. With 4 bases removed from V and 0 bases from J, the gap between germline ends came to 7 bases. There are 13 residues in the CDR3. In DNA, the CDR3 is TGCAGCGTTGCTTCCCTAGCCAAAAACATTCAGTACTTC. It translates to CSVASLAKNIQYF.

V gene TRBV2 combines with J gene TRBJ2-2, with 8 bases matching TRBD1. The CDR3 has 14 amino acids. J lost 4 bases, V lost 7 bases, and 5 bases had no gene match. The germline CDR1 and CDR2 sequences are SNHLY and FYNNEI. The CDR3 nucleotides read TGTGCCAGCACCGACAGGGGCCGCACCGGGGAGCTGTTTTTT. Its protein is CASTDRGRTGELFF.

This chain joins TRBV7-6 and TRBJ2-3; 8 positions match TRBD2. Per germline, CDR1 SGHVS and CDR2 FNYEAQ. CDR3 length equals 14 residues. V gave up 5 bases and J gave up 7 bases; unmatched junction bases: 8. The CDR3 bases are TGTGCCAGCAGCCCGCGGGGGGCCGGGTATACGCAGTATTTT. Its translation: CASSPRGAGYTQYF. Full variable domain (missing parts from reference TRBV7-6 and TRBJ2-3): GAGVSQSPRYKVTKRGQDVALRCDPISGHVSLYWYRQALGQGPEFLTYFNYEAQQDKSGLPNDRFSAERPEGSISTLTIQRTEQRDSAMYRCASSPRGAGYTQYFGPGTRLTVL.

Here the CDR3 reads CASGLVRWDSDTGELFF. CDR3 in DNA: TGTGCTAGTGGTTTGGTACGTTGGGACAGTGACACCGGGGAGCTGTTTTTT. The V and J genes are TRBV12-5 and TRBJ2-2; 7 nucleotides match TRBD1. Looked up from germline, CDR1 is LGHNT and CDR2 is FRNRAP. The CDR3 spans 17 residues. Losses at the gene ends were 0 bases for V and 3 bases for J; bases not matched to a gene: 7.

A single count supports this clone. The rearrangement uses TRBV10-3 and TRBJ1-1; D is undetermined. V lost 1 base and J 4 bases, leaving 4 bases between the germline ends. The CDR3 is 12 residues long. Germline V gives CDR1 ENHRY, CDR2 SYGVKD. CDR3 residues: CAISEYSTEAFF. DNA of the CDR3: TGTGCCATCAGTGAGTACTCCACTGAAGCTTTCTTT.

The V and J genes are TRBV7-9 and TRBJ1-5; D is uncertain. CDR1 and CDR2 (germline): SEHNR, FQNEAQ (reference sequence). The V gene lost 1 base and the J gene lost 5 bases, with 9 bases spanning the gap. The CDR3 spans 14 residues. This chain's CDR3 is CASSLGSTHQPQHF. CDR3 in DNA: TGTGCCAGCAGCTTAGGCAGTACCCATCAGCCCCAGCATTTT.